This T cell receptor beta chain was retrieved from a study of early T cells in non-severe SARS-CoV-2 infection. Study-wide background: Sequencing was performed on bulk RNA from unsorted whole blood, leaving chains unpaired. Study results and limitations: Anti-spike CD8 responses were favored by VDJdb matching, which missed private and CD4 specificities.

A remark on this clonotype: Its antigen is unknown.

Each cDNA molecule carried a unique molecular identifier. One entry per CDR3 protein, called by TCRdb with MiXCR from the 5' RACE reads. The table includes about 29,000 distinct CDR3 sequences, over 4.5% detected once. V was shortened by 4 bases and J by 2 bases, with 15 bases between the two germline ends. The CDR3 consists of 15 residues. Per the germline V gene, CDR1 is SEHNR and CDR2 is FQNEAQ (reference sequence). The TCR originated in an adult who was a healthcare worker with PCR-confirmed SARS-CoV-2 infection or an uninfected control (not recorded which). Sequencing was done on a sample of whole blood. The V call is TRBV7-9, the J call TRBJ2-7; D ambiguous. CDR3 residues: CASSSRTGSAYEQYF. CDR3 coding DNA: TGTGCCAGCAGCTCCCGGACGGGTTCGGCCTACGAGCAGTACTTC.